The 7 T cell receptor beta chains below were found in one sample sequenced in a study of blood T cell repertoires in COVID-19. Measured with immunoSEQ multiplex PCR; TCRdb has only the in-frame clones, and not every one. Of approximately 87,000 clones in the sample, roughly 89% were seen once. Specimen: peripheral blood. These receptors came from a man aged 65 to 85 with active or convalescent COVID-19.

The rearrangement links TRBV11-2 to TRBJ2-5; TRBD2 is a possible D gene (7 bases). The CDR3 totals 16 residues. Between the trimmed V and J ends, which lost 0 bases and 5 bases, there was a span of 16 bases. Germline lookup yields CDR1 SGHAT and CDR2 FQNNGV. The CDR3 loop is CASSLDLWGGVETQYF. CDR3 DNA sequence: TGTGCCAGCAGCTTAGACCTTTGGGGGGGCGTTGAGACCCAGTACTTC. Filled out from reference TRBV11-2 and TRBJ2-5, the complete variable domain reads EAGVAQSPRYKIIEKRQSVAFWCNPISGHATLYWYQQILGQGPKLLIQFQNNGVVDDSQLPKDRFSAERLKGVDSTLKIQPAKLEDSAVYLCASSLDLWGGVETQYFGPGTRLLVL.

The chain couples TRBV6-1 to TRBJ2-7; D might be TRBD1 (6 bases). Germline CDR1 and CDR2: MNHNS and SASEGT. V was cut by 1 base and J by 6 bases, with 13 bases left in between. The CDR3 is 14 amino acids. Here the CDR3 reads CASSEDWQGPEQYF. DNA of the CDR3: TGTGCCAGCAGTGAAGATTGGCAGGGGCCCGAGCAGTACTTC.

J is TRBJ1-1 and V is TRBV2; D ambiguous. Germline CDR1 SNHLY, CDR2 FYNNEI. Trimming pared 4 bases from V and 0 bases from J, leaving 9 bases between. The CDR3 loop spans 14 amino acids. In DNA, the CDR3 is TGTGCCAGCAGTGGGGCGATAATGAACACTGAAGCTTTCTTT. This codes for CASSGAIMNTEAFF. The whole variable domain, remainder taken from reference TRBV2 and TRBJ1-1, is EPEVTQTPSHQVTQMGQEVILRCVPISNHLYFYWYRQILGQKVEFLVSFYNNEISEKSEIFDDQFSVERPDGSNFTLKIRSTKLEDSAMYFCASSGAIMNTEAFFGQGTRLTVV.

V and J are TRBV9 and TRBJ1-3; D is possibly TRBD1 (5 bases). V lost 1 base and J lost 0, with 8 bases in between. The CDR3 runs to 15 residues. From germline, CDR1 is SGDLS and CDR2 YYNGEE. CDR3 bases: TGTGCCAGCAGCGTAACAGACAGCTCTGGAAACACCATATATTTT. It is translated as CASSVTDSSGNTIYF.

The chain combines TRBV27 with TRBJ2-5, with 11 bases aligning to TRBD2. Germline V lookup: CDR1 MNHEY, CDR2 SMNVEV (reference sequence). Germline trimming cut 5 bases from V and 5 bases from J; bases unmatched to any gene: 4. This CDR3 contains 14 residues. DNA of the CDR3: TGTGCCAGCAGTGATAGCGGGAGGGGGGAGACCCAGTACTTC. It yields the protein CASSDSGRGETQYF.

CDR3 DNA: TGTGCCAGCAAGTCTCGCGCGCTAGCGGGTACCCGTTGGGCCCCCTACGAGCAGTACTTC. This gives the protein CASKSRALAGTRWAPYEQYF. V is TRBV2 and J is TRBJ2-7; 8 nucleotides align to TRBD2. This CDR3 region has 20 residues. The V segment lost 7 bases and the J segment 2 bases; nucleotides outside the gene matches: 25. CDR1 and CDR2 (germline): SNHLY, FYNNEI.

V is TRBV18 and J is TRBJ1-2; 11 positions match TRBD1. Trimming removed 3 bases from V and 7 bases from J; junction bases left unmatched: 4. CDR1 is KGHSH and CDR2 is LQKENI in the germline V gene. The CDR3 has 14 amino acids. As DNA, the CDR3 is TGTGCCAGCTCACCCGGGACAGGGGGTAGTGGCTACACCTTC. This codes for CASSPGTGGSGYTF.